This T cell receptor (beta chain) emerged from a study of neoadjuvant nivolumab and ipilimumab in lung cancer. Deletions cut 6 bases from V and 4 bases from J, with 18 bases between. The CDR3 is made up of 15 amino acids. From germline, CDR1 is MNHEY and CDR2 SVGAGI. Assay: immunoSEQ multiplex PCR; the TCRdb copy retains only in-frame clones and omits some. The data hold approximately 4,000 clones, with roughly 83% observed a single time. In the case of this clone: Antigen specificity is unknown.

Findings of the study overall: Pathologic regression was not significantly tied to TCR clonality. Higher pretherapy blood TCR richness went with higher resected-tumor richness.

Sequencing was performed on peripheral blood, taken after neoadjuvant nivolumab, alone or with ipilimumab, at or shortly before surgery. The clonotype comes from an adult with non-small cell lung cancer. V usage is TRBV6-5 and J usage is TRBJ1-2; no reliable D call. The CDR3 loop reads CASRPAPAEIYGYTF. In nucleotides, the CDR3 is TGTGCCAGCAGACCAGCGCCGGCGGAGATCTATGGCTACACCTTC.